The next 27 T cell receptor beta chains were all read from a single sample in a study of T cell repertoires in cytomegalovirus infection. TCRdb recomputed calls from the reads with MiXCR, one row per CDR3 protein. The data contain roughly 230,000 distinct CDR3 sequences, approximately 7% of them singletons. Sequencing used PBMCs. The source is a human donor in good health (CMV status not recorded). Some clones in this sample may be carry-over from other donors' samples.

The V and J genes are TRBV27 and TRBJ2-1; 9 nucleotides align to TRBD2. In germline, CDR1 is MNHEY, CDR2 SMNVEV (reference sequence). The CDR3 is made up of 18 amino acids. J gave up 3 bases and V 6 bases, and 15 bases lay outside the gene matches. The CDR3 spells CASSPPRGLAGIYNEQFF. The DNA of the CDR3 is TGTGCCAGCAGCCCCCCCAGAGGGCTAGCGGGGATCTACAATGAGCAGTTCTTC.

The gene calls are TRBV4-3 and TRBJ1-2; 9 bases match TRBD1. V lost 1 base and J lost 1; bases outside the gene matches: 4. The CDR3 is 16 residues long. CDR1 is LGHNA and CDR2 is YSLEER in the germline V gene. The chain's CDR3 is CASSQGTGEHNYGYTF. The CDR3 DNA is TGCGCCAGCAGCCAAGGGACAGGGGAACATAACTATGGCTACACCTTC.

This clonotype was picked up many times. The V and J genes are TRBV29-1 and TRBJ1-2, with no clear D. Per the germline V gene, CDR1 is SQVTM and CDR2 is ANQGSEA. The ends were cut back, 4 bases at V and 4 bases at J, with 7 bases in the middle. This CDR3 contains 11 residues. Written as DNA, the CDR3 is TGCAGCGTTGCATTCCTCTATGGCTACACCTTC. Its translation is CSVAFLYGYTF.

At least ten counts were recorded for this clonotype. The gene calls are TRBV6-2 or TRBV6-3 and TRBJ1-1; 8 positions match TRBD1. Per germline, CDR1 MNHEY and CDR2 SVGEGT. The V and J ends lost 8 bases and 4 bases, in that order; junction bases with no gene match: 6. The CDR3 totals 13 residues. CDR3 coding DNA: TGTGCCAGCGACAGGGGTAGGGCCACTGAAGCTTTCTTT. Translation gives CASDRGRATEAFF.

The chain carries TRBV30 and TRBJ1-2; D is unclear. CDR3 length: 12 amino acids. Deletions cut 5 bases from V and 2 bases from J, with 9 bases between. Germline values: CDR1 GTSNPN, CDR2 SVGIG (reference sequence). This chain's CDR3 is CAWYPGNYGYTF. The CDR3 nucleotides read TGTGCCTGGTACCCAGGAAACTATGGCTACACCTTC. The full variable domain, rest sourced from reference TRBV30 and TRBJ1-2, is SQTIHQWPATLVQPVGSPLSLECTVEGTSNPNLYWYRQAAGRGLQLLFYSVGIGQISSEVPQNLSASRPQDRQFILSSKKLLLSDSGFYLCAWYPGNYGYTFGSGTRLTVV.

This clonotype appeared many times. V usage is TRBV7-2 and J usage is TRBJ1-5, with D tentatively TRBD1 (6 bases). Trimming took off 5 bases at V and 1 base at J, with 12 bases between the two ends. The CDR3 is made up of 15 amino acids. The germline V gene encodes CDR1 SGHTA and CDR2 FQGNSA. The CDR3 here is CASSGGAGSNQPQHF. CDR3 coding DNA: TGTGCCAGCAGCGGGGGGGCAGGAAGCAATCAGCCCCAGCATTTT.

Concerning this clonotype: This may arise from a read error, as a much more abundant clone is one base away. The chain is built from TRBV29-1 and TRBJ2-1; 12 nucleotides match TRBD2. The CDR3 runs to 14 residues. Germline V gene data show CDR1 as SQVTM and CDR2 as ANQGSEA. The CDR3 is CSVHPSGGASEQSF. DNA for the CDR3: TGCAGCGTCCACCCTAGCGGGGGGGCGTCTGAGCAGTCCTTC.

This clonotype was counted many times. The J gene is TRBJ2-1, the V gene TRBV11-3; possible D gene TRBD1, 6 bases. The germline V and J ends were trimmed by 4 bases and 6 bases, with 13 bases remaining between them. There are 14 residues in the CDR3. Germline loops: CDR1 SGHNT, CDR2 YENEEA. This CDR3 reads CASSSPGQFNEQFF. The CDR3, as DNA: TGTGCCAGCAGCTCCCCCGGACAGTTCAATGAGCAGTTCTTC.

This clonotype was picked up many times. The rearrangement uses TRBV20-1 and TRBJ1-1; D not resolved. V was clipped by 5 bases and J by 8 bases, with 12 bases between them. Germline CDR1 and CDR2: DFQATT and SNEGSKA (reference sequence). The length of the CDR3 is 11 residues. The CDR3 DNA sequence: TGCAGTGCTTCTAAGACACAAGAAGCTTTCTTT. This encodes CSASKTQEAFF.

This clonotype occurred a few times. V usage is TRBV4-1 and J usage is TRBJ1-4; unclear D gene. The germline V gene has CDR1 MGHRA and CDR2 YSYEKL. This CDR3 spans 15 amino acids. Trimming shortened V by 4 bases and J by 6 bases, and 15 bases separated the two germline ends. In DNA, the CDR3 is TGCGCCAGCAGCCTTCGGACTGTTGAGGATGAAAAACTGTTTTTT. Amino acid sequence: CASSLRTVEDEKLFF.

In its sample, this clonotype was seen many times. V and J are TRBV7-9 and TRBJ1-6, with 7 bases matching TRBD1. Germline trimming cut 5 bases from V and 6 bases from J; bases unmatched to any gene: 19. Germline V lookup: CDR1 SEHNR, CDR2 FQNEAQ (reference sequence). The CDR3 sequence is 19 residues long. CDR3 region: CASSPRSAYLDRRNSPLHF. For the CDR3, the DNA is TGTGCCAGCAGCCCGAGATCAGCTTACCTGGACAGGCGTAATTCACCCCTCCACTTT.

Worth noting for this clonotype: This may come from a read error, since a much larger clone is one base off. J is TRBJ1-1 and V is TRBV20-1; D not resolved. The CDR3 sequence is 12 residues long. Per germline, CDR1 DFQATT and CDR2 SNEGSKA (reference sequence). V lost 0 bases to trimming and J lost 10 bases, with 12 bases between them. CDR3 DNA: TGCAGTGCTAGAGATCGGGCTCCGGGAGCTTTCTTT. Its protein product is CSARDRAPGAFF.

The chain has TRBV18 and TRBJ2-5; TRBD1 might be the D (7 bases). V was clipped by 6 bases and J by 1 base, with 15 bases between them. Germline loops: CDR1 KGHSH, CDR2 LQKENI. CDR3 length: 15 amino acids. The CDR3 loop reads CASSRGTEFQETQYF. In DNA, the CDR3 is TGTGCCAGCTCCCGCGGGACAGAATTCCAAGAGACCCAGTACTTC.

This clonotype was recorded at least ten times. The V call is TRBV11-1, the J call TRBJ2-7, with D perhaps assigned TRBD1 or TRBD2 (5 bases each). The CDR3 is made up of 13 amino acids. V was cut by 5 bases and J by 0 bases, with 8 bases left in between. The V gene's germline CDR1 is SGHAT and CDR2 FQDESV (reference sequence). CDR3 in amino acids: CASSAGTSYEQYF. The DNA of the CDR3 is TGTGCCAGCAGCGCCGGGACCTCCTACGAGCAGTACTTC.

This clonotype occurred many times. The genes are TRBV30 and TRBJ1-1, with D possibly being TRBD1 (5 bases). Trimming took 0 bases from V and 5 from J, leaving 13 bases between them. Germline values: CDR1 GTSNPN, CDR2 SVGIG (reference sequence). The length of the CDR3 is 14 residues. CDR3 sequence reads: CAWSVGGTWTEAFF. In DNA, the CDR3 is TGTGCCTGGAGTGTTGGCGGGACGTGGACTGAAGCTTTCTTT.

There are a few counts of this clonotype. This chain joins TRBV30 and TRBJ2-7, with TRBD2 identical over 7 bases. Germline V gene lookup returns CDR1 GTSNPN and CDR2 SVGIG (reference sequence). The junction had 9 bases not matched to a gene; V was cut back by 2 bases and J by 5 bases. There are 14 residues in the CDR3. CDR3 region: CAWSYAGDRDEQYF. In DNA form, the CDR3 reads TGTGCCTGGAGTTACGCGGGAGATAGGGACGAGCAGTACTTC.

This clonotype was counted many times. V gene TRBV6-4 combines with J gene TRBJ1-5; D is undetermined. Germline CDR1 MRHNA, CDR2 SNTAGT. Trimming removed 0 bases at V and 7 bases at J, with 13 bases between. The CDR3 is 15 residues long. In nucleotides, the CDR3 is TGTGCCAGCAGTGACTCGTCTTGGTTTGAGCAGCCCCAGCATTTT. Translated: CASSDSSWFEQPQHF.

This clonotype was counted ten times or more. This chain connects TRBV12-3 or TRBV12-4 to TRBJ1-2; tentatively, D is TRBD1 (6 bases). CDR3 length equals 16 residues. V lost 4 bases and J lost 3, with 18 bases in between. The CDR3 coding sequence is TGTGCCAGCAGTTCTCTACAGGGTCAGGGGTACTATGGCTACACCTTC. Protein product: CASSSLQGQGYYGYTF.

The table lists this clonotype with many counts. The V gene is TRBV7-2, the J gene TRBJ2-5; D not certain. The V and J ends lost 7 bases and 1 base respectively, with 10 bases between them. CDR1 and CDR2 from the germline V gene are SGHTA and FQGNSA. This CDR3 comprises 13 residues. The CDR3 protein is CASTLGTQETQYF. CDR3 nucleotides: TGTGCCAGCACCCTGGGTACCCAAGAGACCCAGTACTTC.

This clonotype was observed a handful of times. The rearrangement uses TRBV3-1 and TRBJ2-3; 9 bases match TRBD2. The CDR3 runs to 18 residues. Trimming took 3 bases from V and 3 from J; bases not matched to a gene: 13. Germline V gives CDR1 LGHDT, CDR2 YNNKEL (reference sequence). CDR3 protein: CASSHPPVIAGVTDTQYF. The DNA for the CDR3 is TGTGCCAGCAGCCATCCCCCGGTAATAGCGGGGGTTACAGATACGCAGTATTTT.

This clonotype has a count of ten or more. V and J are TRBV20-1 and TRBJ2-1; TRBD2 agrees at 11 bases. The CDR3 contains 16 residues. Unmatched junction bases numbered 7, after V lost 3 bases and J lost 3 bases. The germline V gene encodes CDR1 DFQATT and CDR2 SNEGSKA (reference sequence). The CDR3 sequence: CSASPMTSGDYNEQFF. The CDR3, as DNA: TGCAGTGCTAGCCCAATGACTAGCGGGGACTACAATGAGCAGTTCTTC.

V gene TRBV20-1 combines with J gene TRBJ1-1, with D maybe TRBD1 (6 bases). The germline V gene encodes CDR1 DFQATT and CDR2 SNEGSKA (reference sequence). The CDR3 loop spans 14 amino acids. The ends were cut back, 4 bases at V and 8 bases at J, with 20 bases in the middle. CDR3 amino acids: CSATISGAAFEAFF. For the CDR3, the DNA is TGCAGTGCTACGATATCAGGGGCGGCGTTCGAAGCTTTCTTT.

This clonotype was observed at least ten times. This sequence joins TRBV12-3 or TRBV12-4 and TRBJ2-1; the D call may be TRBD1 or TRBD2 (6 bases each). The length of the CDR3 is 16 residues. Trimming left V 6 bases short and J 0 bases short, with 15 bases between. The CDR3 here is CASSWGATSSYNEQFF. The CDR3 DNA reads TGTGCCAGCAGCTGGGGGGCCACGAGCTCCTACAATGAGCAGTTCTTC.

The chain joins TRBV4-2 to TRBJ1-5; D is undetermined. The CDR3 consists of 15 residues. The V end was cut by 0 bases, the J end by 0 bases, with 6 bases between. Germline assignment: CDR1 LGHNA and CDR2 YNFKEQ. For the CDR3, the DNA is TGTGCCAGCAGCCAAGATATGTATAGCAATCAGCCCCAGCATTTT. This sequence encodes CASSQDMYSNQPQHF.

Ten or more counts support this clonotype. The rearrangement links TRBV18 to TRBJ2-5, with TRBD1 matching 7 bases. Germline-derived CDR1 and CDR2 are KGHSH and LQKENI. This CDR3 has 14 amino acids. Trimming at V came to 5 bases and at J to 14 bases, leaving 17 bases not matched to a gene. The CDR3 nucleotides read TGTGCCAGCTCATCAAGGGACAGAAGAAAGGTTGGATACTTC. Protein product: CASSSRDRRKVGYF.

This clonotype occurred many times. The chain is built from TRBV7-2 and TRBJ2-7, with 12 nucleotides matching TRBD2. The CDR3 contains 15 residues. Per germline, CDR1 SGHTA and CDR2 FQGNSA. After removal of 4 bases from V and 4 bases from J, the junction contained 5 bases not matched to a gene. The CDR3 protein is CASSSTSGGSYEQYF. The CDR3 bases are TGTGCCAGCAGCTCGACTAGCGGGGGTTCTTACGAGCAGTACTTC.

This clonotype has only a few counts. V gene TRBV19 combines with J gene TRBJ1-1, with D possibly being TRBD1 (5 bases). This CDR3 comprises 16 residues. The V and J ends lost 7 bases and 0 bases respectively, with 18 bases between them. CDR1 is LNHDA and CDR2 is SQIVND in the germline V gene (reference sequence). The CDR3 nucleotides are TGTGCCAGTACCGTCGTCGGGGGAAATGTGAACACTGAAGCTTTCTTT. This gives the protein CASTVVGGNVNTEAFF. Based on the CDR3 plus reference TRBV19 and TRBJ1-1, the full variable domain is DGGITQSPKYLFRKEGQNVTLSCEQNLNHDAMYWYRQDPGQGLRLIYYSQIVNDFQKGDIAEGYSVSREKKESFPLTVTSAQKNPTAFYLCASTVVGGNVNTEAFFGQGTRLTVV.